This T cell receptor beta chain was identified during a study of T cell responses to AZD1222 COVID-19 vaccine. Study at large: Pooled together were second doses at about 4 or about 12 weeks.

Some clones are missing from TCRdb's copy, which holds only in-frame ones; the method was immunoSEQ multiplex PCR. The data contain more than 100,000 clones, around 84% of them singletons. General study points: Unmutated variant regions reportedly attract nearly half of all spike-specific TCRs.

On this clone itself: The target antigen is unknown.

Per germline, CDR1 MNHEY and CDR2 SMNVEV (reference sequence). V gave up 5 bases and J gave up 0 bases; unmatched junction bases: 2. The CDR3 runs 15 residues. This clonotype was obtained from an adult in good health. The material was peripheral blood, obtained on day 0 of AZD1222 vaccination. The chain has TRBV27 and TRBJ2-7; TRBD2 matches at 12 bases. The CDR3 DNA is TGTGCCAGCAGTCCTAGCGGGGGGGTCTCCTACGAGCAGTACTTC. This encodes CASSPSGGVSYEQYF.